One and the same sample provided the 3 T cell receptor beta chains below, sequenced in a study of OX40 agonist ivuxolimab in advanced cancers. Method: immunoSEQ multiplex PCR; TCRdb's copy keeps in-frame clones and lacks some. Of roughly 60,000 clones listed, about 88% are singletons. The specimen comprised CD4+ or CD8+ T cells sorted from blood, sampled in a trial of the OX40 agonist ivuxolimab. These receptors were obtained from an adult with an advanced solid tumor such as melanoma, head and neck, liver or kidney cancer.

The chain is built from TRBV9 and TRBJ2-2; the match to TRBD1 covers 7 bases. Germline V gene lookup returns CDR1 SGDLS and CDR2 YYNGEE. V was pared by 4 bases and J by 2 bases, with 11 bases of the junction left unmatched. The CDR3 has 17 amino acids. For the CDR3, the DNA is TGTGCCAGCAGCCCCCGGACCGGGACAGTTAACACCGGGGAGCTGTTTTTT. Its protein product is CASSPRTGTVNTGELFF.

The chain carries TRBV10-3 and TRBJ2-5; perhaps TRBD2 as D (5 bases). V lost 4 bases and J 1 base, leaving 13 bases between the germline ends. This CDR3 has 15 residues. CDR1 ENHRY and CDR2 SYGVKD come from the germline V gene. CDR3 nucleotides: TGTGCCATCAGTGGTTTTTCGGGGATCCAAGAGACCCAGTACTTC. Protein: CAISGFSGIQETQYF.

The V call is TRBV6-1, the J call TRBJ2-7, with D tentatively TRBD1 or TRBD2 (5 bases each). Germline V gives CDR1 MNHNS, CDR2 SASEGT. Deletions cut 10 bases from V and 3 bases from J, with 10 bases between. CDR3 length: 11 residues. The CDR3 sequence is CATTGGYEQYF. CDR3 coding DNA: TGTGCCACCACAGGAGGCTACGAGCAGTACTTC.